This T cell receptor beta chain came from a study of T cells in Graves' hyperthyroidism and ophthalmopathy. V was trimmed by 6 bases and J by 2 bases, leaving 17 bases between them. The CDR3 totals 15 residues. Germline V gene data show CDR1 as MNHEY and CDR2 as SVGEGT. The source material, RNA transcripts, was used to amplify TCR beta CDR3 regions. The HTBI primer set drove a first-round RT-PCR of the TCR CDR3. TCRdb used MiXCR to reprocess the multiplex PCR reads, holding one entry per CDR3 protein. The table lists 300,000 to 500,000 distinct CDR3 sequences, 11% to 15% of them singletons. This clonotype was counted only a few times. Its antigen is not known. Whole-study results and caveats: Median prediction lead before ophthalmopathy onset was 5.5 to 7 months with the model.

Sequencing was done on a sample of blood. The receptor was isolated from a man aged 50-59 years with Graves' ophthalmopathy. This sequence joins TRBV6-2 or TRBV6-3 and TRBJ2-7, with TRBD1 as a possible D gene (6 bases). The CDR3 DNA is TGTGCCAGCAGGGCTACAGGGAATTTGCCCTACGAGCAGTACTTC. This codes for CASRATGNLPYEQYF.